Listed below are T cell receptor beta chains from one sample, sequenced in a study of blood T cell repertoires in COVID-19. Generated by immunoSEQ multiplex PCR, the TCRdb table keeps only in-frame clones and is missing some. The data hold about 180,000 clones, with 80% observed a single time. Source material: peripheral blood. These receptors were collected from a man aged 65 to 79 with active or convalescent COVID-19. Both conserved end residues are part of each CDR3. Each record gives: CDR3 length, J gene, V gene, CDR3 protein.

13 | TRBJ1-2 | TRBV2 | CASSVQQNYGYTF
13 | TRBJ1-2 | TRBV28 | CATTKGQGYGYTF
19 | TRBJ1-1 | TRBV7-8 | CASLKTPSAGGRRDTEAFF
13 | TRBJ1-6 | TRBV3-1/TRBV3-2 | CASTLRGGSPLHF
19 | TRBJ2-7 | TRBV6-2/TRBV6-3 | CASSYPTRTAGGISYEQYF
16 | TRBJ1-1 | TRBV18 | CASSRDRGLLNTEAFF
15 | TRBJ1-3 | TRBV30 | CAWSVAAGVGNTIYF
16 | TRBJ2-7 | TRBV28 | CASQLITQIGLDEQYF
14 | TRBJ2-5 | TRBV28 | CASSLSQGRETQYF
17 | TRBJ1-5 | TRBV19 | CASSTGTGAGSNQPQHF
17 | TRBJ1-4 | TRBV4-3 | CASSQDRSGYTNEKLFF
14 | TRBJ1-2 | TRBV10-3 | CAIKGTGANYGYTF
14 | TRBJ1-3 | TRBV18 | CASSPTPEGNTIYF
14 | TRBJ2-2 | TRBV7-7 | CASSQDLNTGELFF
15 | TRBJ2-3 | TRBV11-2 | CASSPSASPGNTQYF
14 | TRBJ2-1 | TRBV7-9 | CASSLTSGSGEQFF
14 | TRBJ2-7 | TRBV6-5 | CASSLLAGTYEQYF
17 | TRBJ2-3 | TRBV7-9 | CASSDLLAGISTDTQYF
12 | TRBJ2-5 | TRBV7-9 | CASSFHEETQYF
13 | TRBJ2-7 | TRBV10-3 | CATGTFLSYEQYF
14 | TRBJ2-1 | TRBV30 | CAWSTRGQYNEQFF
15 | TRBJ2-3 | TRBV5-1 | CASSLASGFTDTQYF
15 | TRBJ2-7 | TRBV6-5 | CASSYAGTPSYEQYF
13 | TRBJ2-7 | TRBV29-1 | CSARDRAEGEQYF
14 | TRBJ2-2 | TRBV19 | CASSVQGAGGELFF
14 | TRBJ2-3 | TRBV5-1 | CASSLALSTDTQYF
17 | TRBJ1-5 | TRBV5-6 | CASSLWRDLGFNQPQHF
14 | TRBJ2-7 | TRBV3-1/TRBV3-2 | CASSQDRSGRAQYF
13 | TRBJ2-3 | TRBV9 | CASSSGTTDTQYF
12 | TRBJ2-5 | TRBV28 | CASSLRDGTQYF
14 | TRBJ1-1 | TRBV5-1 | CASSSLGANTEAFF
15 | TRBJ2-2 | TRBV7-9 | CASSLSVEGAGELFF
15 | TRBJ2-7 | TRBV10-2 | CASSPTAGGSYEQYF
15 | TRBJ2-1 | TRBV3-1/TRBV3-2 | CASSQATGGASLQFF
16 | TRBJ2-2 | TRBV3-1/TRBV3-2 | CASSQGVPGRGGELFF
15 | TRBJ2-1 | TRBV19 | CASQGLYAPYNEQFF
17 | TRBJ2-3 | TRBV18 | CASSPFTPGQGADTQYF
14 | TRBJ2-2 | TRBV9 | CASTPGREGGELFF
13 | TRBJ1-4 | TRBV5-1 | CASSLGQGQKLFF
14 | TRBJ2-7 | TRBV30 | CAWSSVPGSYEQYF
18 | TRBJ1-5 | TRBV7-9 | CASSSEWDTLGGNQPQHF
15 | TRBJ2-5 | TRBV10-2 | CASSGALAGVETQYF